This T cell receptor beta chain was recorded in a study of blood T cell repertoires in COVID-19. Background on the study: PBMCs, B-cell-depleted T cells, or T cells provided the cDNA or gDNA that made up the material.

From germline, CDR1 is SGHNT and CDR2 YYREEE (reference sequence). Trimming took 5 bases from V and 5 from J, leaving 8 bases between them. The CDR3 is 11 amino acids. The method was immunoSEQ multiplex PCR; TCRdb's version includes in-frame clones alone and lacks a portion of them. The profile shows over 250,000 clones, roughly 83% of them singletons. The chain is built from TRBV5-4 and TRBJ2-7; a possible D gene is TRBD2 (5 bases). The sequencing sample was made of peripheral blood. The clonotype was recovered from a human donor with COVID-19, enrolled during active disease. The donor label of this sample is uncertain. The CDR3 nucleotides are TGTGCCAGCAGTAGGGAGAACGAGCAGTACTTC. It encodes CASSRENEQYF. Complete variable domain (other parts from reference TRBV5-4 and TRBJ2-7): ETGVTQSPTHLIKTRGQQVTLRCSSQSGHNTVSWYQQALGQGPQFIFQYYREEENGRGNFPPRFSGLQFPNYSSELNVNALELDDSALYLCASSRENEQYFGPGTRLTVT.